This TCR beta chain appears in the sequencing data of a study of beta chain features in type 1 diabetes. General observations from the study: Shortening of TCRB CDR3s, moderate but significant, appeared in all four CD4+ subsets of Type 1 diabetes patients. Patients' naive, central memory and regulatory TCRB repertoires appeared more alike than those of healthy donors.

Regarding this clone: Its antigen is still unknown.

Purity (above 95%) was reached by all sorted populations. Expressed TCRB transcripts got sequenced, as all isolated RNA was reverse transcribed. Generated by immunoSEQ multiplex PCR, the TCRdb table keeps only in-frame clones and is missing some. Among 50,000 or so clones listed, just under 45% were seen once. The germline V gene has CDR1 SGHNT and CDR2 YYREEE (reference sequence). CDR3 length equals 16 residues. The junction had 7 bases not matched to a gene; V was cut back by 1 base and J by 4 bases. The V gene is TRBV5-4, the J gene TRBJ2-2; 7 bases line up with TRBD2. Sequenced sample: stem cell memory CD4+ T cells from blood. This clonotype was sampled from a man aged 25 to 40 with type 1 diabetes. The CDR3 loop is CASSLYRTSGTGELFF. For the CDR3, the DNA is TGTGCCAGCAGCTTGTACCGGACTAGTGGCACCGGGGAGCTGTTTTTT.